This entry lists 30 T cell receptor beta chains sequenced from one sample in a study of tumor and adjacent non-tumor tissue in lung cancer. The library came from three nested PCR rounds adapted from ARM-PCR protocols. One entry per CDR3 protein results from TCRdb running MiXCR on the multiplex PCR reads. This sample has 81,000 or so distinct CDR3 sequences, with approximately 80% found just once. RNA was extracted from bulk tissue without any cell sorting. The normal lung tissue was taken more than 3 cm from the tumor edge. The sequenced sample was distant non-tumor lung tissue. The source of these receptors is a man aged 55-75 years with non-small cell lung cancer.

As concerns this clonotype: An end of the junction differs from the germline gene, which may be a read error. The V gene is TRBV5-1, the J gene TRBJ2-3, with D possibly TRBD1 on 5 matching bases. Germline CDR1 and CDR2: SGHRS and YFSETQ. The length of the CDR3 is 13 residues. CDR3 residues: CASSLAYTGTQYF. The CDR3, as DNA: TGCGCCAGCAGCTTGGCCTACACAGGTACGCAGTATTTT. The full variable domain, in which reference TRBV5-1 and TRBJ2-3 provide the parts outside the CDR3, is KAGVTQTPRYLIKTRGQQVTLSCSPISGHRSVSWYQQTPGQGLQFLFEYFSETQRNKGNFPGRFSGRQFSNSRSEMNVSTLELGDSALYLCASSLAYTGTQYFGPGTRLTVL.

This clonotype has a single count. At one end, the junction sequence differs from germline, possibly due to a read error. This chain uses TRBV20-1 with TRBJ1-5, with a tentative D call TRBD1 (6 bases). Germline CDR1 reads DFQATT; CDR2 reads SNEGSKA (reference sequence). The length of the CDR3 is 15 residues. The DNA of the CDR3 is TGTAGTGCTAGCGACGAATCCGGACAGAATCAGTCCCAGCATTTT. Protein product: CSASDESGQNQSQHF.

On this clonotype: No DNA is shown, since the ends of the CDR3 on it are uncertain; the CDR3 is the one TCRdb lists. The chain is built from TRBV28 and TRBJ1-2. Ends included, the CDR3 has 16 residues. Germline V CDR1 and CDR2: MDHEN, SYDVKM. The CDR3 loop is CASFSSGTAVDYGCTF.

Concerning this clonotype: The CDR3 does not end in the conserved phenylalanine or tryptophan, so this is likely a read error. The chain couples TRBV6-2 or TRBV6-3 to TRBJ2-1; tentative D call: TRBD2 (5 bases). The CDR3 has 15 amino acids. Trimming cost V 3 bases and J 8 bases, with 17 bases left between them. Germline V lookup: CDR1 MNHEY, CDR2 SVGEGT. In nucleotides, the CDR3 is TGTGCCAGCAGTTATAGTGGTCAGGAGGTCGATGAGCAGTTCTTA. This translates into CASSYSGQEVDEQFL.

About this clonotype: An end of the junction differs from the germline gene, which may be a read error. The chain couples TRBV11-1 to TRBJ2-2; 15 nucleotides agree with TRBD2. The germline V gene encodes CDR1 SGHAT and CDR2 FQDESV (reference sequence). This CDR3 region has 17 residues. CDR3 sequence (DNA): TGTGCCTGCAGCCGGACTAGCGGGGGGGCTAACATCGGGGAGCTGTTTTTT. Its translation: CACSRTSGGANIGELFF.

This chain joins TRBV6-5 and TRBJ2-7, with D possibly called TRBD1 or TRBD2 (5 bases each). CDR1 MNHEY and CDR2 SVGAGI come from the germline V gene. This CDR3 is built from 15 residues. The CDR3 sequence: CTIGYGGVTRYEQYF. The DNA of the CDR3 is TGTACGATCGGCTATGGGGGAGTCACTCGCTACGAGCAGTACTTC.

On this clonotype itself: It is likely a read error, because the conserved phenylalanine at the end of the CDR3 is missing. The gene calls are TRBV11-2 and TRBJ1-1; no reliable D call. Germline V gene lookup returns CDR1 SGHAT and CDR2 FQNNGV. Trimming stripped 3 bases from V and 5 bases from J, with 13 bases between. CDR3 length: 14 amino acids. DNA for the CDR3: TGTGCCAGCAGCTTGAGAGGGAAAGGGACTGAAGCTTTCTCT. This codes for CASSLRGKGTEAFS.

This clonotype was seen only a few times. Likely a read error: the CDR3 ends without its conserved phenylalanine or tryptophan. The V call is TRBV4-2, the J call TRBJ2-2, with 9 bases matching TRBD1. The CDR3 has 15 residues. Germline assignment: CDR1 LGHNA and CDR2 YNFKEQ. CDR3: CASSQGTGDTGDLFY. As DNA, the CDR3 is TGTGCCAGCAGCCAAGGGACAGGGGACACCGGGGACCTGTTTTAT.

This clonotype was detected only once. This may come from a read error, since a much larger clone is one base off. V usage is TRBV5-4 and J usage is TRBJ2-7; 7 bases fit TRBD2. The CDR3 spans 13 residues. Germline-derived CDR1 and CDR2 are SGHNT and YYREEE (reference sequence). CDR3 amino acids: CAISQERDYEQYF. CDR3 nucleotides: TGTGCCATCAGCCAAGAGCGGGACTACGAGCAGTACTTC.

This chain links TRBV5-6 with TRBJ2-7, with D possibly matching TRBD2 (6 bases). The CDR3 consists of 15 residues. V lost 0 bases, J lost 5 bases, and 15 bases lay in between. Germline V CDR1 and CDR2: SGHDT, YYEEEE. CDR3 amino acids: CASSLVPGGGDEQYF. CDR3 nucleotide sequence: TGTGCCAGCAGCTTGGTACCAGGAGGCGGGGACGAGCAGTACTTC. Using reference TRBV5-6 and TRBJ2-7 for the parts outside the CDR3, the full variable domain is DAGVTQSPTHLIKTRGQQVTLRCSPKSGHDTVSWYQQALGQGPQFIFQYYEEEERQRGNFPDRFSGHQFPNYSSELNVNALLLGDSALYLCASSLVPGGGDEQYFGPGTRLTVT.

In its sample, this clonotype was seen a few times. J is TRBJ1-1 and V is TRBV11-2; D is ambiguous. Germline loops: CDR1 SGHAT, CDR2 FQNNGV. This CDR3 is 13 amino acids long. V lost 6 bases and J 8 bases, leaving 16 bases between the germline ends. In DNA, the CDR3 is TGTGCCAGCAGTTACACAATGGATACCGAAGCTTTCTTT. Translation gives CASSYTMDTEAFF.

A remark on this clonotype: The germline gene is not matched at one end of the junction; a read error may be the cause. The chain joins TRBV5-8 to TRBJ1-1; no reliable D call. CDR3 length: 14 amino acids. Germline CDR1 is SGHTS and CDR2 is YDEGEE. CDR3: CVSSLGPLNTETFF. The CDR3 DNA reads as TGTGTCAGCAGCTTGGGTCCTCTGAACACTGAAACTTTCTTT. Based on the CDR3 plus reference TRBV5-8 and TRBJ1-1, the full variable domain is EAGVTQSPTHLIKTRGQQATLRCSPISGHTSVYWYQQALGLGLQFLLWYDEGEERNRGNFPPRFSGRQFPNYSSELNVNALELEDSALYLCVSSLGPLNTETFFGQGTRLTVV.

Concerning this clonotype itself: A read error may account for a junction end that differs from germline. The chain links TRBV20-1 to TRBJ2-3, with 10 bases lining up with TRBD2. Germline values: CDR1 DFQATT, CDR2 SNEGSKA (reference sequence). This CDR3 region has 15 residues. The CDR3 nucleotides read TGCAATGCTCACGGACTAGCGGAAAATACAGATACGCAGTATTTT. Translated: CNAHGLAENTDTQYF.

With respect to this clonotype: An end of the junction does not agree with germline; a read error may underlie this. The genes are TRBV12-3 or TRBV12-4 and TRBJ1-5, with no clear D. The CDR3 contains 16 residues. The CDR3 DNA is TGTGCCAGCAGTTTGTGGGCTGCGAATAGCAGTCAGCCCCAGCGTTTT. It specifies CASSLWAANSSQPQRF.

This clonotype showed up just a few times. This may come from a read error, since a much larger clone is one base off. V usage is TRBV20-1 and J usage is TRBJ1-6; D ambiguous. Between the trimmed V and J ends, which lost 7 bases and 7 bases, there was a span of 14 bases. CDR3 length: 13 amino acids. Per germline, CDR1 DFQATT and CDR2 SNEGSKA (reference sequence). In DNA form, the CDR3 reads TGCAGTGTTAGTTCGCGCAGGAATTCACCCCTCCACTTT. This sequence encodes CSVSSRRNSPLHF.

Worth noting for this clonotype: The junction and the germline gene differ at one end; a read error may be behind it. The chain employs TRBV4-3 and TRBJ2-4; D is perhaps TRBD2 (6 bases). The CDR3 runs 16 residues. The germline CDR1 and CDR2 sequences are LGHNA and YSLEER. The DNA of the CDR3 is TGCGCCAGGAGCCAAGATACCGGGAGAGGGGAAAACATTCAGTACTTC. It specifies CARSQDTGRGENIQYF.

The chain carries TRBV11-3 and TRBJ2-1; TRBD2 matches 7 bases. Looked up from germline, CDR1 is SGHNT and CDR2 is YENEEA. The CDR3 totals 15 residues. DNA of the CDR3: TGTTTCAGCAGCCTCTCGGGAGGTTATCTGAATGAGCAGTTCTTC. It translates to CFSSLSGGYLNEQFF.

Concerning this clonotype: One junction end does not reproduce the germline sequence, and a read error may be involved. The chain joins TRBV11-2 to TRBJ2-7; no clear D gene. This CDR3 spans 13 amino acids. Germline-derived CDR1 and CDR2 are SGHAT and FQNNGV. In DNA, the CDR3 is TGTTCCAGCAGCTTAGATACGCCCTACGAGCAGTACTTC. Its protein is CSSSLDTPYEQYF. The full variable domain, rest sourced from reference TRBV11-2 and TRBJ2-7, is EAGVAQSPRYKIIEKRQSVAFWCNPISGHATLYWYQQILGQGPKLLIQFQNNGVVDDSQLPKDRFSAERLKGVDSTLKIQPAKLEDSAVYLCSSSLDTPYEQYFGPGTRLTVT.

Of note for this clonotype: A much larger clone lies one base from this, so it may be a read error. This rearrangement joins TRBV7-8 to TRBJ1-2; D gene unclear. The V gene's germline CDR1 is SGHVS and CDR2 FQNEAQ. CDR3 size: 12 residues. V lost 9 bases to trimming and J lost 7 bases, with 15 bases between them. The CDR3 reads CARSPKGSGYTF. CDR3 DNA sequence: TGTGCCAGAAGCCCAAAAGGGTCTGGCTACACCTTC.

This rearrangement joins TRBV7-8 to TRBJ2-6; D may match TRBD1 or TRBD2 (5 bases each). The CDR3 runs to 17 residues. Per the germline V gene, CDR1 is SGHVS and CDR2 is FQNEAQ. V shed 2 bases and J shed 17 bases, with 28 bases lying between them. CDR3 nucleotides: TGTGCCAGCAGCTTACTAGCAGGGTTCTCTGGGGCCAACGTTATGACTTTC. Its translation is CASSLLAGFSGANVMTF.

In this sample, this clonotype turned up a few times. A single base separates this from a much larger clone, so it may be a read error. This chain uses TRBV11-2 with TRBJ2-2; D remains unclear. V lost 3 bases and J lost 1, with 3 bases in between. The germline gives CDR1 SGHAT, CDR2 FQNNGV. This CDR3 region has 13 residues. CDR3 amino acids: CASSFENTGELFF. CDR3 coding DNA: TGTGCCAGCAGCTTCGAGAACACCGGGGAGCTGTTTTTT.

As for this clonotype: A junction boundary mismatches the germline segment, possibly from a read error. The genes are TRBV11-2 and TRBJ2-3; a weak D match, TRBD2 (5 bases). The CDR3 totals 14 residues. Germline loops: CDR1 SGHAT, CDR2 FQNNGV. The CDR3, as DNA: TGTGCCAGCAGCTTAGGCCTGGAGGTCGTTACGCAGTACTTT. It yields the protein CASSLGLEVVTQYF. The whole variable domain, remainder taken from reference TRBV11-2 and TRBJ2-3, is EAGVAQSPRYKIIEKRQSVAFWCNPISGHATLYWYQQILGQGPKLLIQFQNNGVVDDSQLPKDRFSAERLKGVDSTLKIQPAKLEDSAVYLCASSLGLEVVTQYFGPGTRLTVL.

In the case of this clonotype: Sequence at one end of the junction differs from germline and may be a read error. This chain uses TRBV11-2 with TRBJ2-6; D uncertain. Germline-derived CDR1 and CDR2 are SGHAT and FQNNGV. CDR3 length: 19 residues. The CDR3 nucleotides are TGTGCTAGCAGCTTAGTTCCAAAGGAAAGGCCCTTTGGGGCCAACGTCCTGACTTTC. Translating it yields CASSLVPKERPFGANVLTF.

This clonotype appeared many times. Sequence at one end of the junction differs from germline and may be a read error. The chain uses TRBV20-1 and TRBJ2-7; D gene unclear. Germline CDR1 reads DFQATT; CDR2 reads SNEGSKA (reference sequence). The CDR3 extends over 14 amino acids. This CDR3 reads CSAKITRDPYERYF. In DNA, the CDR3 is TGCAGTGCTAAGATAACAAGAGACCCCTACGAGCGGTACTTC.

Points on this clonotype: Its ends do not fully match the called genes, so a read error is possible. The chain links TRBV11-3 to TRBJ2-5; 7 bases are a match to TRBD1. Germline V gives CDR1 SGHNT, CDR2 YENEEA. This CDR3 spans 16 amino acids. This CDR3 reads CASSLRRRTGQKTQYF. CDR3 in DNA: TGCGCCAGCAGCTTAAGGCGTCGGACAGGACAAAAGACCCAGTACTTC. Combining the CDR3 with reference TRBV11-3 and TRBJ2-5 gives the whole variable domain EAGVVQSPRYKIIEKKQPVAFWCNPISGHNTLYWYLQNLGQGPELLIRYENEEAVDDSQLPKDRFSAERLKGVDSTLKIQPAELGDSAVYLCASSLRRRTGQKTQYFGPGTRLLVL.

With regard to this clonotype: A read error may account for a junction end that differs from germline. This chain links TRBV29-1 with TRBJ2-2; 8 positions match TRBD1. Per germline, CDR1 SQVTM and CDR2 ANQGSEA. There are 14 residues in the CDR3. CDR3 sequence reads: CSVGEDRATGKLFF. As DNA, the CDR3 is TGCAGTGTTGGTGAGGACAGGGCCACCGGGAAGCTGTTTTTT.

On this clonotype itself: The junction shows a germline mismatch at one end, possibly a read error. The chain is built from TRBV6-6 and TRBJ2-1; 9 bases line up with TRBD2. The length of the CDR3 is 15 residues. Germline CDR1 MNHNY, CDR2 SVGAGI (reference sequence). The chain's CDR3 is CASSSGGGAYKERFF. Here the CDR3 DNA reads TGTGCCAGCAGTTCGGGCGGGGGGGCCTACAAAGAGCGGTTCTTC.

Only one count was recorded for this clonotype. A read error may account for a junction end that differs from germline. The chain recombines TRBV20-1 with TRBJ2-1, with D possibly TRBD2 on 6 matching bases. CDR3 length: 15 residues. Germline CDR1 DFQATT, CDR2 SNEGSKA (reference sequence). The CDR3 bases are TGCAGTGCTAGGGCCCTAGCGTCCTCCTATAATGAGCGGTTCTTC. Translated, it gives CSARALASSYNERFF.

As regards this clonotype: Mismatch with germline at one junction end may stem from a read error. J is TRBJ1-3 and V is TRBV6-1; D not certain. The CDR3 sequence is 12 residues long. Germline V gene data show CDR1 as MNHNS and CDR2 as SASEGT. Here the CDR3 DNA reads TGTGCCAGCTGGAGAAACCGAGACACAATATATTTT. It codes for CASWRNRDTIYF.

This clonotype rates as medium-sized. The J gene is TRBJ1-2, the V gene TRBV11-3; 7 nucleotides match TRBD1. The V gene's germline CDR1 is SGHNT and CDR2 YENEEA. CDR3 length equals 16 residues. Trimming took 0 bases from V and 4 from J; bases not matched to a gene: 8. The CDR3 DNA follows: TGTGCCAGCAGCTTAGAGGGACGAGGGGGCATCTATGGCTACACCTTC. Translation gives CASSLEGRGGIYGYTF. Together with reference TRBV11-3 and TRBJ1-2, the CDR3 gives the full variable domain: EAGVVQSPRYKIIEKKQPVAFWCNPISGHNTLYWYLQNLGQGPELLIRYENEEAVDDSQLPKDRFSAERLKGVDSTLKIQPAELGDSAVYLCASSLEGRGGIYGYTFGSGTRLTVV.